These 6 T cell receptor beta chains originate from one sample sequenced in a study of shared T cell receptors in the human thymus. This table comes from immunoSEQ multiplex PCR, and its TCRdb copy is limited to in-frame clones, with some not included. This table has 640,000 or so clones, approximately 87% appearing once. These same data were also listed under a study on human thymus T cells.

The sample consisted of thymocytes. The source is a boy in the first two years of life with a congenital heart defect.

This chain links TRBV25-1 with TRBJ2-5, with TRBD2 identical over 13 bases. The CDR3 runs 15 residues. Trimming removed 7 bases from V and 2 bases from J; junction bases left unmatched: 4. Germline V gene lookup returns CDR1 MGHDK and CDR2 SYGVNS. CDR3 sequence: CASNGTSGAQETQYF. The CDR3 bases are TGTGCCAGCAACGGGACTAGCGGGGCTCAAGAGACCCAGTACTTC.

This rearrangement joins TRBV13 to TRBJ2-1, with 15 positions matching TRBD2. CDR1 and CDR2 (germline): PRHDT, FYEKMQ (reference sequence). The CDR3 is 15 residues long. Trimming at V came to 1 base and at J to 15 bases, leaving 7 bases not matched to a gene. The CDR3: CASSLDGLAGGMPFF. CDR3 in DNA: TGTGCCAGCAGCTTAGACGGACTAGCGGGAGGGATGCCGTTCTTC.

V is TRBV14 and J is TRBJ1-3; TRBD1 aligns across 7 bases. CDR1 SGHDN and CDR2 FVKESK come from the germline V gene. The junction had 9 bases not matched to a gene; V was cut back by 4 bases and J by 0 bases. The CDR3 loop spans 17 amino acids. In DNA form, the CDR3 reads TGTGCCAGCAGCCCCGGGACAGACTACCTCTCTGGAAACACCATATATTTT. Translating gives CASSPGTDYLSGNTIYF.

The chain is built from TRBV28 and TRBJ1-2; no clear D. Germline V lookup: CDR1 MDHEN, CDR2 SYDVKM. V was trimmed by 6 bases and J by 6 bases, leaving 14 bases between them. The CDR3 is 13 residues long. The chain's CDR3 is CASSYILGDGYTF. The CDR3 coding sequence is TGTGCCAGCAGCTACATTTTGGGAGATGGCTACACCTTC.

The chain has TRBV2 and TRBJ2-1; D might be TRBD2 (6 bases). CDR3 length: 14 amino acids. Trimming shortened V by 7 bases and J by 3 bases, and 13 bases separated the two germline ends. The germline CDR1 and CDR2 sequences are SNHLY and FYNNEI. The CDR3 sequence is CASKVQGLYNEQFF. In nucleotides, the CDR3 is TGTGCCAGCAAGGTGCAGGGACTCTACAATGAGCAGTTCTTC.

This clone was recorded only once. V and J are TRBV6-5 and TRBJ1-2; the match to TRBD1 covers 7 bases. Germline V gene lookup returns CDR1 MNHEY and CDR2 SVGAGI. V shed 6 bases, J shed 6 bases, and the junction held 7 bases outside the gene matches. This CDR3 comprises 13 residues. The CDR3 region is CASRPDRADGYTF. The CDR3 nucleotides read TGTGCCAGCAGACCCGACAGGGCGGATGGCTACACCTTC.